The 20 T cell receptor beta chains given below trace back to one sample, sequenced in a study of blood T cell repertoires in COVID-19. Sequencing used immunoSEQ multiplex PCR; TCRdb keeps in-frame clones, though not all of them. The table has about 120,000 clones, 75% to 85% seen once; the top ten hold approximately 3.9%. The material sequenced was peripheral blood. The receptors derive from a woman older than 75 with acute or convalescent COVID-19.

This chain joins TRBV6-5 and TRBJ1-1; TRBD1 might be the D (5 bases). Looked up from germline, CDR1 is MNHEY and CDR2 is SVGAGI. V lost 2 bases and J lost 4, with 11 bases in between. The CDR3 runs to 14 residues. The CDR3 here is CASSYQGWGTEAFF. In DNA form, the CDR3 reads TGTGCCAGCAGTTACCAGGGCTGGGGCACTGAAGCTTTCTTT.

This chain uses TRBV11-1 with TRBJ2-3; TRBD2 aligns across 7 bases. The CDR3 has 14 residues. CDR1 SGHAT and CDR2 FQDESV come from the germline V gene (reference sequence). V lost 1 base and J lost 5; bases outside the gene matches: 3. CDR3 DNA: TGTGCCAGCAGCTTAGGAGGGAGGGAAGATACGCAGTATTTT. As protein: CASSLGGREDTQYF.

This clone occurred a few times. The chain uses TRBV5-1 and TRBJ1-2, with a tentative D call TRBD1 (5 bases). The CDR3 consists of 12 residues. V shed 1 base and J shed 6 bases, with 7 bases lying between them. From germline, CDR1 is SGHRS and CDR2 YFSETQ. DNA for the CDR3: TGCGCCAGCAGCTTGTCAGGGAATGGCTACACCTTC. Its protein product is CASSLSGNGYTF.

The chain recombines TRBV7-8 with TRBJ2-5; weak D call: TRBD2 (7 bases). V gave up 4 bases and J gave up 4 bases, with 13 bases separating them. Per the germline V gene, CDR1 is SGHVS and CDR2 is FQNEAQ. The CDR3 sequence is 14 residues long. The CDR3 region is CASSSMGGAETQYF. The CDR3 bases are TGTGCCAGCAGCTCGATGGGGGGGGCAGAGACCCAGTACTTC.

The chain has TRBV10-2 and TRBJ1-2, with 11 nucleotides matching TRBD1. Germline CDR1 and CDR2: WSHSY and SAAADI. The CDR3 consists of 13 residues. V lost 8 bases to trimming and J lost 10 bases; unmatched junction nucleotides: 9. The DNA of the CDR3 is TGCGCCAGCCTTCAACCGGGACAGGGGGACTACACCTTC. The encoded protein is CASLQPGQGDYTF.

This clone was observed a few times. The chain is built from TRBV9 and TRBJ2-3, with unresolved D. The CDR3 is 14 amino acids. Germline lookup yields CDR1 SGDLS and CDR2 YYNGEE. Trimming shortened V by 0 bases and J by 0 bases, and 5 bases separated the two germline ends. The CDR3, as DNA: TGTGCCAGCAGCGTAGCTCCTAGCACAGATACGCAGTATTTT. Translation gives CASSVAPSTDTQYF. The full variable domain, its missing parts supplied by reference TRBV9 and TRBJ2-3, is DSGVTQTPKHLITATGQRVTLRCSPRSGDLSVYWYQQSLDQGLQFLIQYYNGEERAKGNILERFSAQQFPDLHSELNLSSLELGDSALYFCASSVAPSTDTQYFGPGTRLTVL.

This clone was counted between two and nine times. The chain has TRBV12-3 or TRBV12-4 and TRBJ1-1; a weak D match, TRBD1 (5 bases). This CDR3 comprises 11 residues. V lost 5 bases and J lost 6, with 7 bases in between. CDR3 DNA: TGTGCCAGCAGTAGGGGCCCTGAAGCTTTCTTT. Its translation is CASSRGPEAFF.

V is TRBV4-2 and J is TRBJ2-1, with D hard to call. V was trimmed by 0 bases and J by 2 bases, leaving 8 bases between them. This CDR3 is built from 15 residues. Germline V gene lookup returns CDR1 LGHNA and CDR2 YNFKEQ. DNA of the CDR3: TGTGCCAGCAGCCAAGACCCCCAAACCTACAATGAGCAGTTCTTC. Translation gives CASSQDPQTYNEQFF.

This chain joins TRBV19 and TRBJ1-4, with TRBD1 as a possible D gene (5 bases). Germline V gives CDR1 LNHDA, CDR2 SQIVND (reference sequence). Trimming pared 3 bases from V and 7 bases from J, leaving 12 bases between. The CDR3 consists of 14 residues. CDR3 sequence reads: CASSIRGVGEKLFF. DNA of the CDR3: TGTGCCAGTAGTATTAGGGGTGTTGGTGAAAAACTGTTTTTT.

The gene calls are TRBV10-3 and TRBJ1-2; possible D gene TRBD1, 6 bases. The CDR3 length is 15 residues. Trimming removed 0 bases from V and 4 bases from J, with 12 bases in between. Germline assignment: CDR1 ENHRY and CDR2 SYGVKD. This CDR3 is CAISESPDSFYGYTF. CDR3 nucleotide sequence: TGTGCCATCAGTGAGTCCCCGGACAGTTTCTATGGCTACACCTTC.

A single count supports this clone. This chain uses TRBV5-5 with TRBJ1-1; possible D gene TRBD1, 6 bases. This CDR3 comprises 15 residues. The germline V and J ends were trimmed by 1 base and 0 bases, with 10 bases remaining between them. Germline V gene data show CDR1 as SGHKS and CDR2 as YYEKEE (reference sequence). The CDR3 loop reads CASSLSGGLNTEAFF. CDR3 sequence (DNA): TGTGCCAGCAGCTTGTCTGGGGGCCTGAACACTGAAGCTTTCTTT.

In DNA, the CDR3 is TGTGCCAGCAGTGGGATCAGGAGGAAATCCACTGAAGCTTTCTTT. It encodes CASSGIRRKSTEAFF. The gene calls are TRBV28 and TRBJ1-1; D gene unclear. V lost 5 bases and J lost 4, with 17 bases in between. Germline lookup yields CDR1 MDHEN and CDR2 SYDVKM. This CDR3 is 15 amino acids long.

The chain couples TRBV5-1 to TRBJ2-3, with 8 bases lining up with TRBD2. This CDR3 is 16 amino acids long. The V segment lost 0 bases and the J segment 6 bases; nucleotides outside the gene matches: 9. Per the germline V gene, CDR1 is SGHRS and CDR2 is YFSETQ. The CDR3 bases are TGCGCCAGCAGCTTGGGCGCTAGCGGGTTGGTGGATACGCAGTATTTT. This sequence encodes CASSLGASGLVDTQYF.

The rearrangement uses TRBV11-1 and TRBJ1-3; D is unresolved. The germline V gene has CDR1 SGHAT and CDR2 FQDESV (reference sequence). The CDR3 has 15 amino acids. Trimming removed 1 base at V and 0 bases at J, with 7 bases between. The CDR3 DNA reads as TGTGCCAGCAGCTTAGGACGGGTCTCTGGAAACACCATATATTTT. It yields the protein CASSLGRVSGNTIYF.

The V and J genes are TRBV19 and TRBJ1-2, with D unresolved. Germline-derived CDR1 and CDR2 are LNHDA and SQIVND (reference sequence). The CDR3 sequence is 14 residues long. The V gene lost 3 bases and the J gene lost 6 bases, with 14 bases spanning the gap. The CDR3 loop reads CASSIGRMSDGYTF. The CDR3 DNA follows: TGTGCCAGTAGTATCGGCAGGATGAGTGATGGCTACACCTTC. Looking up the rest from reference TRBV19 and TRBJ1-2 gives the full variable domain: DGGITQSPKYLFRKEGQNVTLSCEQNLNHDAMYWYRQDPGQGLRLIYYSQIVNDFQKGDIAEGYSVSREKKESFPLTVTSAQKNPTAFYLCASSIGRMSDGYTFGSGTRLTVV.

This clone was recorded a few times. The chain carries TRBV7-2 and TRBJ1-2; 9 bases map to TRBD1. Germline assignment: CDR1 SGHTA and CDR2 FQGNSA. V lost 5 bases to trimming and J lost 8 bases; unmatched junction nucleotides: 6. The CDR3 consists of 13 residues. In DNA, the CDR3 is TGTGCCAGCAGCCAGGGACAGGGTCACGGCTACACCTTC. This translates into CASSQGQGHGYTF.

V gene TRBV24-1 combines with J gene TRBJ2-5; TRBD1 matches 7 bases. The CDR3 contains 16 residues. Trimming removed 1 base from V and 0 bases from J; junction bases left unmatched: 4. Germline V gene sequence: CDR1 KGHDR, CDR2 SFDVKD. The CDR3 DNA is TGTGCCACCAGTGATTTAACACAGGGGCACCAAGAGACCCAGTACTTC. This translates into CATSDLTQGHQETQYF.

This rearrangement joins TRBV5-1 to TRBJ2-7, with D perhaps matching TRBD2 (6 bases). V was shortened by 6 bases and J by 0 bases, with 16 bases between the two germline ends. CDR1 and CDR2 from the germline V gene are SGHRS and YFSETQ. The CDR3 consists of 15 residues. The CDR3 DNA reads TGCGCCAGCATGGAGGGTCCCAACCTCTCCTACGAGCAGTACTTC. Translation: CASMEGPNLSYEQYF.

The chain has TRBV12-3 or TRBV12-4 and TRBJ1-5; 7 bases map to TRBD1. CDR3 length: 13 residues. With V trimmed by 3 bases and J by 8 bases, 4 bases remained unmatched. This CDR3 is CASSFRGEEPQHF. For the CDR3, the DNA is TGTGCCAGCAGTTTCAGGGGGGAAGAGCCCCAGCATTTT.

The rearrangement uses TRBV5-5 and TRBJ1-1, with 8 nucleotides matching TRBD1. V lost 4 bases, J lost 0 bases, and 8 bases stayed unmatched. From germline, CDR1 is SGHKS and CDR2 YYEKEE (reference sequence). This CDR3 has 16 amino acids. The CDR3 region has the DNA TGTGCCAGCAGCCCTCGACAGGGGAGGATGAACACTGAAGCTTTCTTT. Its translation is CASSPRQGRMNTEAFF.